The clone carrying this T cell receptor (beta chain) was seen only a few times. The target antigen is unknown. At one end the junction does not follow the germline gene, possibly because of a read error. The CDR3 contains 15 residues. The germline CDR1 and CDR2 sequences are SEHNR and FQNEAQ (reference sequence). The data stem from a study of cytomegalovirus exposure and HLA in healthy donors. Study results and limitations: The authors considered a cluster of highly shared sequence variants likely to be a sequencing artifact.

Primers: 60 Vbeta forward and 13 Jbeta reverse. Sequenced by immunoSEQ multiplex PCR; TCRdb stores in-frame clones only, minus some. The sample shows around 140,000 clones, about three quarters of them seen only once. The receptor's source is a man aged 45-60 years in good health and CMV-seropositive. The specimen was PBMCs. V and J are TRBV7-9 and TRBJ1-2, with 9 bases that match TRBD1. In DNA, the CDR3 is TGTTCCAGCAGCTTACAGGGGGGACAGGGCCATGGCTACACCTTC. This translates into CSSSLQGGQGHGYTF.